Listed below are T cell receptor beta chains from one sample, sequenced in a study of blood T cell repertoires in COVID-19. Clones were sequenced by immunoSEQ multiplex PCR, and TCRdb holds only the in-frame ones, with some missing. The table includes a few hundred thousand clones, approximately 83% detected once. Material: peripheral blood. Receptors originate from a woman in her 70s with acute or convalescent COVID-19. CDR3s include the opening cysteine and the closing phenylalanine or tryptophan. The D gene is left open where the match is weak. Only part of the rows carry a size: once, few, many, or a class if the clone is expanded.

D: NA
J: TRBJ1-5
V: TRBV19
size: few
DNA: TGTGCCAGTAGAGGATGGGGGCGACCCCGCCATCAGCCCCAGCATTTT
CDR3: CASRGWGRPRHQPQHF

D: NA
J: TRBJ1-2
V: TRBV18
size: NA
DNA: TGTGCCAGCTCACCGGGAGGGGGCTATGGCTACACCTTC
CDR3: CASSPGGGYGYTF

D: NA
J: TRBJ2-3
V: TRBV2
size: NA
DNA: TGTGCCAGCAGGGGGGGAAGCACAGATACGCAGTATTTT
CDR3: CASRGGSTDTQYF

D: TRBD2
J: TRBJ2-2
V: TRBV6-6
size: NA
DNA: TGTGCCAGCAGCCTTACTAGCGGGGTTAACACCGGGGAGCTGTTTTTT
CDR3: CASSLTSGVNTGELFF

D: NA
J: TRBJ1-5
V: TRBV12-3/TRBV12-4
size: few
DNA: TGTGCCAGCAGCGGGACACGGTCGCCCCAGCATTTT
CDR3: CASSGTRSPQHF

D: TRBD1
J: TRBJ1-3
V: TRBV3-1/TRBV3-2
size: NA
DNA: TGTGCCAGCAGCCCAGACAGGGTAGAAAACACCATATATTTT
CDR3: CASSPDRVENTIYF

D: NA
J: TRBJ1-3
V: TRBV3-1/TRBV3-2
size: NA
DNA: TGTGCCAGCAGCCAGCGGGTCATTTCCTCTGGAAACACCATATATTTT
CDR3: CASSQRVISSGNTIYF

D: TRBD2
J: TRBJ2-3
V: TRBV11-3
size: NA
DNA: TGTGCCAGCAGCCGGGGACTAGCGGGGATCACAGATACGCAGTATTTT
CDR3: CASSRGLAGITDTQYF

D: TRBD1
J: TRBJ2-2
V: TRBV5-1
size: NA
DNA: TGCGCCAGCAGCTTGCTCTCCCGGGACAGGGCTAACACCGGGGAGCTGTTTTTT
CDR3: CASSLLSRDRANTGELFF

D: TRBD2
J: TRBJ2-5
V: TRBV5-1
size: NA
DNA: TGCGCCAGCGCCCGGGGGGGGTTCGACGAGACCCAGTACTTC
CDR3: CASARGGFDETQYF

D: NA
J: TRBJ1-2
V: TRBV27
size: NA
DNA: TGTGCCAGCACCTCTGGGGGGAGCTACACCTTC
CDR3: CASTSGGSYTF

D: NA
J: TRBJ1-6
V: TRBV5-3
size: NA
DNA: TGTGCCAGAAGCTCCCCCGGCAGGGCAAATTCACCCCTCCACTTT
CDR3: CARSSPGRANSPLHF

D: NA
J: TRBJ1-2
V: TRBV4-1
size: NA
DNA: TGCGCCAGCAGCCCAGGGGCTGGTGGCCGGGGCTACACCTTC
CDR3: CASSPGAGGRGYTF

D: TRBD2
J: TRBJ2-2
V: TRBV9
size: NA
DNA: TGTGCCAGCAGCGTCGGGGGGAAGACGAACACCGGGGAGCTGTTTTTT
CDR3: CASSVGGKTNTGELFF

D: TRBD2
J: TRBJ2-1
V: TRBV14
size: NA
DNA: TGTGCCAGCAGCCTTCTCCGAGCGGGGGGGCAGCATGAGCAGTTCTTC
CDR3: CASSLLRAGGQHEQFF

D: NA
J: TRBJ1-2
V: TRBV19
size: NA
DNA: TGTGCCAGTAGTATCCCGGCAGCGGACAGTACCTATGGCTACACCTTC
CDR3: CASSIPAADSTYGYTF

D: NA
J: TRBJ1-2
V: TRBV5-1
size: few
DNA: TGCGCCAGCAGCTTGGGACAGCTGGAGTATGGCTACACCTTC
CDR3: CASSLGQLEYGYTF

D: TRBD2
J: TRBJ2-3
V: TRBV29-1
size: NA
DNA: TGCAGCGAAAGCGGGGTTTGGGCAGATACGCAGTATTTT
CDR3: CSESGVWADTQYF

D: TRBD2
J: TRBJ2-7
V: TRBV7-6
size: NA
DNA: TGTGCCAGCAGCTTAGCAGCGGGGGACGAGCAGTACTTC
CDR3: CASSLAAGDEQYF

D: TRBD1
J: TRBJ2-7
V: TRBV19
size: NA
DNA: TGTGCCAGTAGTTCAACCGACAGGGACAGATACGAGCAGTACTTC
CDR3: CASSSTDRDRYEQYF

D: NA
J: TRBJ1-1
V: TRBV2
size: few
DNA: TGTGCCAGCAGTGCCAGGACTGAAGCTTTCTTT
CDR3: CASSARTEAFF

D: NA
J: TRBJ2-3
V: TRBV19
size: NA
DNA: TGTGCCAGTAGTGCGGCCGGCACAGATACGCAGTATTTT
CDR3: CASSAAGTDTQYF

D: NA
J: TRBJ2-7
V: TRBV7-8
size: NA
DNA: TGTGCCAGCAGCTTAGGGCAGATACGGGGAAACGAGCAGTACTTC
CDR3: CASSLGQIRGNEQYF

D: NA
J: TRBJ1-2
V: TRBV20-1
size: NA
DNA: TGCAGTGCTAGACCCGACAGCCCCTACACCTTC
CDR3: CSARPDSPYTF

D: NA
J: TRBJ1-2
V: TRBV3-1/TRBV3-2
size: NA
DNA: TGTGCCAGCAGCCAAGAAACAGCAGTTAACTATGGCTACACCTTC
CDR3: CASSQETAVNYGYTF

D: TRBD2
J: TRBJ2-5
V: TRBV24-1
size: NA
DNA: TGTGCCACCAGTGATCCGACGGGAGGGGGAGAGACCCAGTACTTC
CDR3: CATSDPTGGGETQYF

D: TRBD1
J: TRBJ1-2
V: TRBV6-5
size: NA
DNA: TGTGCCAGCATCTCAAAGGACAGGCCATATGGCTACACCTTC
CDR3: CASISKDRPYGYTF

D: TRBD1
J: TRBJ2-2
V: TRBV5-4
size: NA
DNA: TGTGCCAGCAGCACAGGTCGGGACAGGGCAACCGGGGAGCTGTTTTTT
CDR3: CASSTGRDRATGELFF

D: NA
J: TRBJ2-3
V: TRBV7-3
size: NA
DNA: TGTGCCAGCAGCTTACGGGGGTCCACCACAGGGGCGCAGTATTTT
CDR3: CASSLRGSTTGAQYF

D: NA
J: TRBJ1-2
V: TRBV29-1
size: NA
DNA: TGCAGCGTTGCGGGCGGGGGCTATGGCTACACCTTC
CDR3: CSVAGGGYGYTF

D: TRBD1
J: TRBJ1-4
V: TRBV27
size: NA
DNA: TGTGCCAGTAAGACAGGGAATGAAAAACTGTTTTTT
CDR3: CASKTGNEKLFF

D: TRBD1
J: TRBJ2-5
V: TRBV3-1/TRBV3-2
size: NA
DNA: TGTGCCAGCAGTCCATCTGTACAGGGGGCGCGGGAGACCCAGTACTTC
CDR3: CASSPSVQGARETQYF

D: NA
J: TRBJ1-2
V: TRBV5-1
size: NA
DNA: TGCGCCAGCAGCTTCCCGTCCGCGGCCGGTGGCTACACCTTC
CDR3: CASSFPSAAGGYTF

D: TRBD1
J: TRBJ2-1
V: TRBV7-2
size: NA
DNA: TGTGCCAGCAGCCCAGGGGGCGCTTTCCGCGAGCAGTTCTTC
CDR3: CASSPGGAFREQFF

D: NA
J: TRBJ2-1
V: TRBV4-2
size: NA
DNA: TGTGCCAGCAGCCAAGATCGGCTAGCTGCCAATGAGCAGTTCTTC
CDR3: CASSQDRLAANEQFF

D: NA
J: TRBJ1-1
V: TRBV2
size: NA
DNA: TGTGCCAGCAATAAGGACAATTTGAACACTGAAGCTTTCTTT
CDR3: CASNKDNLNTEAFF

D: NA
J: TRBJ1-3
V: TRBV4-1
size: many
DNA: TGCGCCAGCAGCCAAGATGCGCAGGCGAGTGGAAACACCATATATTTT
CDR3: CASSQDAQASGNTIYF

D: TRBD1
J: TRBJ1-2
V: TRBV11-3
size: NA
DNA: TGTGCCAGCAGCCCCAGAGACAGGGCGAAACCCTATGGCTACACCTTC
CDR3: CASSPRDRAKPYGYTF

D: NA
J: TRBJ1-2
V: TRBV7-2
size: NA
DNA: TGTGCCAGCAGCCCGGGCAGGGTCCTTACTAACTATGGCTACACCTTC
CDR3: CASSPGRVLTNYGYTF

D: NA
J: TRBJ1-1
V: TRBV5-6
size: NA
DNA: TGTGCCAGCAGCTCCCGGGGGGGAGGGGCCCTTGGAGCTTTCTTT
CDR3: CASSSRGGGALGAFF

D: NA
J: TRBJ1-1
V: TRBV19
size: NA
DNA: TGTGCCAGTAGTATGGACTTCCTCGTGAGGACTGAAGCTTTCTTT
CDR3: CASSMDFLVRTEAFF

D: NA
J: TRBJ1-2
V: TRBV3-1/TRBV3-2
size: NA
DNA: TGTGCCAGCAGCCAAGGCTACAGTTATGGCTACACCTTC
CDR3: CASSQGYSYGYTF

D: TRBD2
J: TRBJ2-3
V: TRBV7-3
size: NA
DNA: TGTGCCAGCAGCTTACAGCGGGGGGGCACAGATACGCAGTATTTT
CDR3: CASSLQRGGTDTQYF

D: NA
J: TRBJ2-1
V: TRBV7-9
size: NA
DNA: TGTGCCAGCAGCTTAGGCCCCTGGAGGGGGGGTCTTGATGAGCAGTTCTTC
CDR3: CASSLGPWRGGLDEQFF

D: TRBD1
J: TRBJ2-7
V: TRBV7-6
size: NA
DNA: TGTGCCAGCAGCTTAAGGACAGGTGGGCTGGGGGAGCAGTACTTC
CDR3: CASSLRTGGLGEQYF

D: TRBD1
J: TRBJ1-6
V: TRBV5-4
size: few
DNA: TGTGCCAGCAGCTTGGCTGGGACAGCTCTTTCACCCCTCCACTTT
CDR3: CASSLAGTALSPLHF

D: TRBD2
J: TRBJ2-1
V: TRBV3-1/TRBV3-2
size: NA
DNA: TGTGCCAGCAGCCCCAGCGGGGGGGCCAACAATGAGCAGTTCTTC
CDR3: CASSPSGGANNEQFF

D: TRBD1
J: TRBJ1-1
V: TRBV28
size: once
DNA: TGTGCCAGCAGTGCCGGACAGGGGGCAGGAGAAGCTTTCTTT
CDR3: CASSAGQGAGEAFF

D: NA
J: TRBJ2-7
V: TRBV3-1/TRBV3-2
size: NA
DNA: TGTGCCAGCGGGGGCCAGGGGATACACGAGCAGTACTTC
CDR3: CASGGQGIHEQYF

D: TRBD1
J: TRBJ1-6
V: TRBV5-1
size: few
DNA: TGCGCCAGCAGCTGGGACAGTTTAAATTCACCCCTCCACTTT
CDR3: CASSWDSLNSPLHF